This entry lists 20 T cell receptor beta chains sequenced from one sample in a study of T-cell reconstitution after alpha-beta-depleted transplantation in children. TCRbeta library construction was performed incorporating unique molecular identifiers. TCRdb re-called the PCR reads with MiXCR, one entry per CDR3 protein. The repertoire holds about 500,000 distinct CDR3 sequences, with approximately 32% as singletons. The source was PBMCs from the stem cell graft donor, collected from the stem cell graft. The receptors here all came from a human donor who donated a stem cell graft to a child with aplastic anemia.

The chain joins TRBV7-8 to TRBJ1-1, with D tentatively TRBD1 (5 bases). The V gene's germline CDR1 is SGHVS and CDR2 FQNEAQ. V lost 4 bases and J 10 bases, leaving 16 bases between the germline ends. The CDR3 totals 13 residues. This chain's CDR3 is CASSSRTHWGAFF. In DNA form, the CDR3 reads TGTGCCAGCAGCTCCAGGACACACTGGGGAGCTTTCTTT.

The gene calls are TRBV24-1 and TRBJ2-1; 8 bases are shared with TRBD1. The ends lost 2 bases at V and 7 bases at J; junction bases unmatched: 6. Germline V CDR1 and CDR2: KGHDR, SFDVKD. This CDR3 contains 15 residues. The CDR3 reads CATSDSGQGRNEQFF. In DNA, the CDR3 is TGTGCCACCAGTGATTCCGGACAGGGAAGGAATGAGCAGTTCTTC.

CDR3 bases: TGTGCCAGCAGCCGTGACAGGGGGGGGGAGACCCAGTACTTC. This sequence encodes CASSRDRGGETQYF. The rearrangement links TRBV7-6 to TRBJ2-5; the match to TRBD1 covers 9 bases. Germline assignment: CDR1 SGHVS and CDR2 FNYEAQ. The CDR3 extends over 14 amino acids. J gave up 5 bases and V 5 bases, and 6 bases lay outside the gene matches.

The chain has TRBV7-2 and TRBJ1-1; 9 bases are a match to TRBD1. The V and J ends lost 2 bases and 3 bases, in that order; junction bases with no gene match: 1. Germline CDR1 is SGHTA and CDR2 is FQGNSA. CDR3 length equals 14 residues. CDR3 residues: CASSLNRGHTEAFF. DNA of the CDR3: TGTGCCAGCAGCTTAAACAGGGGGCACACTGAAGCTTTCTTT.

The chain is built from TRBV12-3 or TRBV12-4 and TRBJ1-3; D unresolved. The CDR3 has 13 amino acids. Trimming took off 4 bases at V and 6 bases at J, with 10 bases between the two ends. The CDR3 here is CASSSAMLNTIYF. In nucleotides, the CDR3 is TGTGCCAGCAGTTCAGCGATGCTAAACACCATATATTTT.

CDR3 sequence reads: CSAGSIPNTEAFF. The CDR3 coding sequence is TGCAGTGCTGGATCAATACCGAACACTGAAGCTTTCTTT. V is TRBV20-1 and J is TRBJ1-1, with unresolved D. V lost 5 bases and J 1 base, leaving 11 bases between the germline ends. The CDR3 has 13 amino acids. The germline CDR1 and CDR2 sequences are DFQATT and SNEGSKA (reference sequence).

This clonotype appeared a few times. The chain joins TRBV5-6 to TRBJ2-7; 14 bases agree with TRBD2. Germline V gene lookup returns CDR1 SGHDT and CDR2 YYEEEE. After removal of 3 bases from V and 0 bases from J, the junction contained 2 bases not matched to a gene. The CDR3 consists of 16 residues. DNA of the CDR3: TGTGCCAGCAGCTGGGGGACTAGCGGGAGCTCCTACGAGCAGTACGTC. Translation: CASSWGTSGSSYEQYV.

The rearrangement joins TRBV10-3 to TRBJ2-1; 11 nucleotides match TRBD2. V dropped 0 bases and J dropped 9; count of bases not matched to a gene: 7. The CDR3 length is 16 residues. Germline V CDR1 and CDR2: ENHRY, SYGVKD. CDR3 sequence (DNA): TGTGCCATCAGTGAGTCTGGGCTAGCGGGAGGCGGTGAGCAGTTCTTC. This sequence encodes CAISESGLAGGGEQFF.

This clonotype was observed a handful of times. The J gene is TRBJ1-5, the V gene TRBV24-1; D is unclear. CDR3 length: 12 residues. Germline CDR1 KGHDR, CDR2 SFDVKD. The germline V and J ends were trimmed by 4 bases and 14 bases, with 14 bases remaining between them. CDR3: CATSDPGRSKHF. The CDR3 bases are TGTGCCACCAGTGACCCTGGACGGTCAAAGCATTTT.

CDR3 bases: TGTGCCAGCAGTTATGGGGGCGGGAGGGCCATCGAGCAGTACTTC. This gives the protein CASSYGGGRAIEQYF. The chain has TRBV6-5 and TRBJ2-7; 9 bases agree with TRBD2. CDR1 MNHEY and CDR2 SVGAGI come from the germline V gene. Unmatched junction bases numbered 9, after V lost 3 bases and J lost 6 bases. The CDR3 totals 15 residues.

The genes are TRBV23-1 and TRBJ2-1, with D unclear. TRBV23-1 belongs to the ORF category, with a function that is uncertain. This CDR3 comprises 18 residues. Trimming left V 4 bases short and J 3 bases short, with 22 bases between. The CDR3 DNA is TGCGCCAGCAGTCGCATCAAAAGGCTTCTAGGTCACTACAATGAGCAGTTCTTC. It encodes CASSRIKRLLGHYNEQFF.

The chain combines TRBV4-3 with TRBJ1-1, with D perhaps matching TRBD1 (5 bases). The CDR3 has 15 amino acids. The V gene lost 6 bases and the J gene lost 6 bases, with 20 bases spanning the gap. Per germline, CDR1 LGHNA and CDR2 YSLEER. In nucleotides, the CDR3 is TGCGCCAGCAGACTAGCTAACGGGGCAAGCGCTGAAGCTTTCTTT. It codes for CASRLANGASAEAFF.

This clonotype occurred a few times. The rearrangement joins TRBV7-2 to TRBJ2-1; D is possibly TRBD1 or TRBD2 (5 bases each). The CDR3 loop spans 14 amino acids. Germline V gene sequence: CDR1 SGHTA, CDR2 FQGNSA. V was clipped by 1 base and J by 8 bases, with 12 bases between them. CDR3 DNA: TGTGCCAGCAGCTTAGGGGGTGGGACCTATGAGCAGTTCTTC. Encoded protein: CASSLGGGTYEQFF.

This chain joins TRBV12-3 or TRBV12-4 and TRBJ1-3, with TRBD1 as a possible D gene (6 bases). There are 15 residues in the CDR3. With 0 bases removed from V and 4 bases from J, the gap between germline ends came to 10 bases. The CDR3 loop reads CASSLAGGPGNTIYF. The CDR3 coding sequence is TGTGCCAGCAGTTTAGCTGGGGGGCCCGGAAACACCATATATTTT.

The chain is built from TRBV6-2 or TRBV6-3 and TRBJ2-2; TRBD2 aligns across 14 bases. This CDR3 has 18 amino acids. The germline CDR1 and CDR2 sequences are MNHEY and SVGEGT. V shed 4 bases and J 5 bases; nucleotides not matched to a gene: 9. The CDR3 reads CASSSVYRLAGGTGELFF. In DNA form, the CDR3 reads TGTGCCAGCAGTTCTGTTTATCGACTAGCGGGAGGGACCGGGGAGCTGTTTTTT.

This chain uses TRBV18 with TRBJ2-2; 15 bases fit TRBD2. The V gene end was trimmed by 0 bases and the J gene end by 1 base; junction bases not matched to a gene: 3. Germline V gives CDR1 KGHSH, CDR2 LQKENI. The CDR3 totals 19 residues. The DNA for the CDR3 is TGTGCCAGCTCACCACCGGGACTAGCGGGAGGAAAGAACACCGGGGAGCTGTTTTTT. As protein: CASSPPGLAGGKNTGELFF.

This clonotype occurred many times. The rearrangement uses TRBV20-1 and TRBJ1-4; TRBD1 is a possible D gene (6 bases). Germline V gene sequence: CDR1 DFQATT, CDR2 SNEGSKA (reference sequence). This CDR3 has 14 amino acids. Trimming pared 5 bases from V and 0 bases from J, leaving 10 bases between. CDR3 DNA sequence: TGCAGTGCTCCCACAGGGTCAACTAATGAAAAACTGTTTTTT. It yields the protein CSAPTGSTNEKLFF.

CDR3 DNA sequence: TGCGCCAGCAGCCCCCGCACAGGGGATTACGAGCAGTACGTC. It is translated as CASSPRTGDYEQYV. This chain joins TRBV5-1 and TRBJ2-7; 7 bases fit TRBD1. Losses at the gene ends were 4 bases for V and 4 bases for J; bases not matched to a gene: 8. Germline-derived CDR1 and CDR2 are SGHRS and YFSETQ. The CDR3 is made up of 14 amino acids.

This clonotype was detected a few times. The chain is built from TRBV10-3 and TRBJ2-7, with TRBD1 identical over 9 bases. In germline, CDR1 is ENHRY, CDR2 SYGVKD. The CDR3 has 16 residues. The V and J ends lost 0 bases and 5 bases, in that order; junction bases with no gene match: 8. As DNA, the CDR3 is TGTGCCATCAGTGAGTCAGGCGGGACAGGGACCCACGAGCAGTACGTC. Translated, it gives CAISESGGTGTHEQYV.

CDR3 residues: CASSQEAGGGQEKLFF. As DNA, the CDR3 is TGCGCCAGCAGCCAAGAGGCTGGGGGCGGGCAGGAAAAACTGTTTTTT. V usage is TRBV4-3 and J usage is TRBJ1-4; the D gene is possibly TRBD1 (6 bases). Trimming stripped 0 bases from V and 8 bases from J, with 16 bases between. This CDR3 has 16 residues. CDR1 is LGHNA and CDR2 is YSLEER in the germline V gene.